One sample yielded the 30 T cell receptor beta chains listed below, sequenced in a study of blood T cell repertoires in COVID-19. TCRdb's table, derived via immunoSEQ multiplex PCR, lists solely in-frame clones and lacks some. Of some 82,000 clones in the sample, around 81% were seen once. What was sequenced was peripheral blood. These receptor sequences come from a man older than 75 with acute or convalescent COVID-19.

The CDR3 sequence is CASSSGLTGELFF. CDR3 DNA: TGTGCCAGTAGCAGCGGGCTCACCGGGGAGCTGTTTTTT. V gene TRBV19 combines with J gene TRBJ2-2; possibly TRBD2 for D (6 bases). V was cut by 6 bases and J by 4 bases, with 9 bases left in between. The CDR3 length is 13 residues. Germline assignment: CDR1 LNHDA and CDR2 SQIVND (reference sequence).

This chain links TRBV27 with TRBJ2-7, with a tentative D call TRBD1 (6 bases). The CDR3 is made up of 14 amino acids. The V gene's germline CDR1 is MNHEY and CDR2 SMNVEV (reference sequence). Trimming took off 3 bases at V and 6 bases at J, with 15 bases between the two ends. CDR3 region: CASSLWRRGGEQYF. The CDR3 DNA is TGTGCCAGCAGTTTGTGGCGGCGAGGGGGCGAGCAGTACTTC.

The chain is built from TRBV28 and TRBJ2-7, with TRBD2 matching 7 bases. J was trimmed by 5 bases and V by 2 bases; bases with no gene match: 9. This CDR3 spans 15 amino acids. Germline CDR1 MDHEN, CDR2 SYDVKM. The CDR3 protein is CASSLTGAGSHEQYF. In DNA form, the CDR3 reads TGTGCCAGCAGTTTAACAGGAGCGGGATCACACGAGCAGTACTTC. Looking up the rest from reference TRBV28 and TRBJ2-7 gives the full variable domain: DVKVTQSSRYLVKRTGEKVFLECVQDMDHENMFWYRQDPGLGLRLIYFSYDVKMKEKGDIPEGYSVSREKKERFSLILESASTNQTSMYLCASSLTGAGSHEQYFGPGTRLTVT.

CDR3 amino acids: CASSFRSGLAGEQFF. The CDR3 coding sequence is TGTGCCAGCAGCTTTCGATCGGGACTAGCGGGAGAGCAGTTCTTC. J is TRBJ2-1 and V is TRBV7-3; 13 nucleotides align to TRBD2. J gave up 10 bases and V 3 bases, and 6 bases lay outside the gene matches. CDR3 length: 15 residues. Germline lookup yields CDR1 SGHTA and CDR2 FQGTGA.

The genes are TRBV18 and TRBJ1-6, with a weak D call TRBD1 (5 bases). CDR1 and CDR2 (germline): KGHSH, LQKENI. This CDR3 comprises 14 residues. V shed 6 bases and J shed 7 bases, with 13 bases lying between them. This CDR3 reads CASSGQETNSPLHF. CDR3 coding DNA: TGTGCCAGCTCCGGACAAGAAACGAATTCACCCCTCCACTTT. Using reference TRBV18 and TRBJ1-6 for the parts outside the CDR3, the full variable domain is NAGVMQNPRHLVRRRGQEARLRCSPMKGHSHVYWYRQLPEEGLKFMVYLQKENIIDESGMPKERFSAEFPKEGPSILRIQQVVRGDSAAYFCASSGQETNSPLHFGNGTRLTVT.

The rearrangement joins TRBV5-1 to TRBJ2-3; D perhaps matches TRBD2 (6 bases). V shed 0 bases and J shed 6 bases, with 11 bases lying between them. The CDR3 covers 14 residues. CDR1 and CDR2 (germline): SGHRS, YFSETQ. The DNA of the CDR3 is TGCGCCAGCAGCTTGGTGTGGGGGAGGGATACGCAGTATTTT. Translating it yields CASSLVWGRDTQYF.

This clone was counted only a few times. The V gene is TRBV19, the J gene TRBJ1-1, with a weak D call TRBD1 (6 bases). The CDR3 runs to 21 residues. The V end lost 2 bases, the J end lost 8 bases, and 36 bases lay between the germline ends. Germline CDR1 LNHDA, CDR2 SQIVND (reference sequence). The CDR3 protein is CASSIQGRGNSPGLWGREAFF. DNA for the CDR3: TGTGCCAGTAGTATACAAGGAAGAGGGAACAGCCCCGGGTTGTGGGGGCGAGAAGCTTTCTTT.

This chain's CDR3 is CASSLAAQGYGELFF. DNA of the CDR3: TGTGCCAGCAGCTTAGCAGCCCAGGGGTACGGGGAGCTGTTTTTT. The chain carries TRBV7-3 and TRBJ2-2; D is possibly TRBD1 (6 bases). CDR3 size: 15 residues. Trimming cost V 2 bases and J 7 bases, with 14 bases left between them. Germline V gives CDR1 SGHTA, CDR2 FQGTGA.

This clone is a singleton in its sample. Other nucleotide sequences in the sample specify the same CDR3. The J gene is TRBJ2-1, the V gene TRBV29-1, with a tentative D call TRBD2 (5 bases). The CDR3 spans 15 residues. Per the germline V gene, CDR1 is SQVTM and CDR2 is ANQGSEA. Trimming removed 3 bases at V and 0 bases at J, with 12 bases between. CDR3 bases: TGCAGCGTTGACCGTTTGGGGAGCTCCTACAATGAGCAGTTCTTC. Translation: CSVDRLGSSYNEQFF.

The chain joins TRBV7-9 to TRBJ2-7; TRBD1 aligns across 9 bases. The CDR3 sequence is 15 residues long. The trim removed 4 bases at V and 2 bases at J, leaving 6 bases unmatched. Germline V lookup: CDR1 SEHNR, CDR2 FQNEAQ (reference sequence). CDR3: CASSSRQGVAYEQYF. In DNA form, the CDR3 reads TGTGCCAGCAGCTCCCGACAGGGGGTGGCCTACGAGCAGTACTTC.

This clone came up once. The chain links TRBV7-9 to TRBJ2-1; 7 nucleotides agree with TRBD2. The V gene's germline CDR1 is SEHNR and CDR2 FQNEAQ (reference sequence). The V segment lost 5 bases and the J segment 2 bases; nucleotides outside the gene matches: 6. The CDR3 spans 15 residues. CDR3 amino acids: CASSISGTAYNEQFF. The CDR3 DNA follows: TGTGCCAGCAGCATCAGCGGGACCGCCTACAATGAGCAGTTCTTC.

The V call is TRBV7-9, the J call TRBJ1-4; TRBD1 matches 9 bases. Germline V lookup: CDR1 SEHNR, CDR2 FQNEAQ (reference sequence). V shed 5 bases, J shed 4 bases, and the junction held 8 bases outside the gene matches. The CDR3 is made up of 16 amino acids. CDR3 in amino acids: CASSPRTGEGNEKLFF. The CDR3 region has the DNA TGTGCCAGCAGCCCTCGGACAGGGGAGGGTAATGAAAAACTGTTTTTT.

This clone was detected only a few times. V and J are TRBV18 and TRBJ1-1; tentatively, D is TRBD1 (5 bases). V shed 2 bases and J shed 5 bases, with 12 bases lying between them. There are 14 residues in the CDR3. Germline CDR1 and CDR2: KGHSH and LQKENI. CDR3 loop: CASSPNQGMTEAFF. The CDR3 DNA follows: TGTGCCAGCTCACCAAATCAGGGAATGACTGAAGCTTTCTTT.

This chain uses TRBV7-2 with TRBJ1-5; D remains unclear. Germline V lookup: CDR1 SGHTA, CDR2 FQGNSA. This CDR3 comprises 16 residues. The germline V and J ends were trimmed by 2 bases and 3 bases, with 14 bases remaining between them. This CDR3 is CASSLNGVGLNQPQHF. The CDR3, as DNA: TGTGCCAGCAGCTTAAATGGTGTTGGGCTCAATCAGCCCCAGCATTTT.

The CDR3 nucleotides are TGTGCCAGCTCTCACGGACTAGCGGGAGACGCTGAGCAGTTCTTC. It yields the protein CASSHGLAGDAEQFF. V gene TRBV18 combines with J gene TRBJ2-1; 13 bases are shared with TRBD2. The J segment lost 9 bases and the V segment lost 6 bases, leaving 8 bases of the junction unmatched. Germline CDR1 is KGHSH and CDR2 is LQKENI. CDR3 length equals 15 residues.

The chain recombines TRBV10-3 with TRBJ2-1; perhaps TRBD2 as D (5 bases). Trimming removed 6 bases at V and 0 bases at J, with 12 bases between. Germline V gene data show CDR1 as ENHRY and CDR2 as SYGVKD. The CDR3 sequence is 15 residues long. CDR3: CAIRDSFSSYNEQFF. The CDR3 DNA reads as TGTGCCATCAGGGACTCCTTCAGCTCCTACAATGAGCAGTTCTTC.

Only a few counts were recorded for this clone. The chain employs TRBV6-5 and TRBJ1-6; 7 bases line up with TRBD1. CDR1 is MNHEY and CDR2 is SVGAGI in the germline V gene. The CDR3 extends over 15 amino acids. The J segment lost 9 bases and the V segment lost 2 bases, leaving 7 bases of the junction unmatched. The CDR3 DNA reads as TGTGCCAGCAGTTACACCCGGGACAGAGCTTCACCCCTCCACTTT. It specifies CASSYTRDRASPLHF.

V gene TRBV19 combines with J gene TRBJ1-1; 9 nucleotides line up with TRBD1. V shed 4 bases and J 4 bases; nucleotides not matched to a gene: 1. The CDR3 has 13 amino acids. CDR1 LNHDA and CDR2 SQIVND come from the germline V gene (reference sequence). CDR3 in amino acids: CASSRQGVTEAFF. CDR3 sequence (DNA): TGTGCCAGTAGTAGACAGGGGGTCACTGAAGCTTTCTTT.

The V and J genes are TRBV6-2 or TRBV6-3 and TRBJ2-4; 8 bases are a match to TRBD2. The germline V gene encodes CDR1 MNHEY and CDR2 SVGEGT. V lost 6 bases, J lost 1 base, and 14 bases stayed unmatched. The CDR3 has 18 residues. CDR3 in amino acids: CASSLIAGRRGAKNIQYF. The CDR3 DNA reads as TGTGCCAGCAGCCTCATAGCGGGACGTCGTGGGGCCAAAAACATTCAGTACTTC.

The chain is built from TRBV6-5 and TRBJ2-2, with D unresolved. The CDR3 runs 16 residues. The germline V gene encodes CDR1 MNHEY and CDR2 SVGAGI. V lost 4 bases, J lost 0 bases, and 12 bases lay in between. This chain's CDR3 is CASSSTFSANTGELFF. The DNA for the CDR3 is TGTGCCAGCAGTTCGACTTTTTCCGCGAACACCGGGGAGCTGTTTTTT.

There are a few counts of this clone. The V call is TRBV2, the J call TRBJ1-6; a possible D gene is TRBD1 (6 bases). Germline assignment: CDR1 SNHLY and CDR2 FYNNEI. Deletions cut 8 bases from V and 2 bases from J, with 13 bases between. The CDR3 is 15 amino acids. CDR3 protein: CASGGASTYNSPLHF. The CDR3 DNA sequence: TGTGCCAGCGGGGGGGCGTCAACCTATAATTCACCCCTCCACTTT.

Only a few counts were recorded for this clone. V usage is TRBV6-5 and J usage is TRBJ1-3; no clear D gene. CDR1 is MNHEY and CDR2 is SVGAGI in the germline V gene. The germline V and J ends were trimmed by 6 bases and 4 bases, with 13 bases remaining between them. The CDR3 spans 14 residues. CDR3 in DNA: TGTGCCAGCAGCACCTCGGGAGACGGAAACACCATATATTTT. It codes for CASSTSGDGNTIYF.

This chain uses TRBV6-5 with TRBJ2-7; D is possibly TRBD1 (7 bases). CDR3 length: 16 residues. Germline V gives CDR1 MNHEY, CDR2 SVGAGI. Trimming removed 4 bases from V and 3 bases from J, with 19 bases in between. CDR3 sequence reads: CASSLYRGTALYEQYF. CDR3 DNA sequence: TGTGCCAGCAGTTTGTACCGGGGGACAGCCCTCTACGAGCAGTACTTC.

The rearrangement links TRBV9 to TRBJ2-2; D not resolved. V shed 3 bases and J shed 0 bases, with 6 bases lying between them. This CDR3 is 14 amino acids long. Per germline, CDR1 SGDLS and CDR2 YYNGEE. The CDR3 protein is CASSATTNTGELFF. The CDR3 DNA reads TGTGCCAGCAGCGCAACTACGAACACCGGGGAGCTGTTTTTT.

V usage is TRBV5-1 and J usage is TRBJ2-5, with a weak D call TRBD1 (6 bases). Per the germline V gene, CDR1 is SGHRS and CDR2 is YFSETQ. The CDR3 runs 16 residues. V was shortened by 0 bases and J by 6 bases, with 18 bases between the two germline ends. CDR3 nucleotides: TGCGCCAGCAGCTTGGCCCCTACAGGGCGTCGGAAGACCCAGTACTTC. This encodes CASSLAPTGRRKTQYF.

The chain joins TRBV28 to TRBJ1-4, with D possibly being TRBD1 (5 bases). V was cut by 5 bases and J by 8 bases, with 9 bases left in between. Germline V gene data show CDR1 as MDHEN and CDR2 as SYDVKM. CDR3 length: 12 amino acids. CDR3 sequence: CASSRQWEKLFF. The CDR3 coding sequence is TGTGCCAGCAGTCGACAGTGGGAAAAACTGTTTTTT.

The genes are TRBV5-1 and TRBJ2-1; tentative D call: TRBD2 (6 bases). The CDR3 has 16 residues. Trimming stripped 4 bases from V and 0 bases from J, with 14 bases between. Per the germline V gene, CDR1 is SGHRS and CDR2 is YFSETQ. The CDR3 nucleotides read TGCGCCAGCAGCCCAAGCGGGTTAAGCTCCTACAATGAGCAGTTCTTC. It translates to CASSPSGLSSYNEQFF.

The rearrangement uses TRBV11-3 and TRBJ2-3; 8 bases map to TRBD2. The V gene end was trimmed by 5 bases and the J gene end by 3 bases; junction bases not matched to a gene: 7. CDR1 is SGHNT, CDR2 YENEEA, per germline. CDR3 length: 15 residues. The CDR3 DNA is TGTGCCAGCAGCCCCAGCGGGAGTAGGACAGATACGCAGTATTTT. Translation gives CASSPSGSRTDTQYF.

The V and J genes are TRBV5-1 and TRBJ2-1; 9 bases map to TRBD2. CDR1 is SGHRS, CDR2 YFSETQ, per germline. Losses at the gene ends were 1 base for V and 7 bases for J; bases not matched to a gene: 9. CDR3 length: 16 residues. As DNA, the CDR3 is TGCGCCAGCAGCTTGTTTGGGACTAGCAGGACGAATGAGCAGTTCTTC. Encoded protein: CASSLFGTSRTNEQFF.

The rearrangement links TRBV6-5 to TRBJ2-1; the match to TRBD2 covers 11 bases. The V segment lost 5 bases and the J segment 3 bases; nucleotides outside the gene matches: 3. The CDR3 consists of 15 residues. Germline assignment: CDR1 MNHEY and CDR2 SVGAGI. The CDR3 reads CASSLAGGYYNEQFF. CDR3 DNA: TGTGCCAGCAGTCTAGCGGGAGGTTACTACAATGAGCAGTTCTTC.